This TCR beta chain was profiled in a study of T cell repertoires in cytomegalovirus infection. Study-wide background: Alongside well-studied HLA-B-restricted CMV epitopes, recently identified HLA-C-restricted CMV epitopes were also used. CMV infection and matching HLA type were both indicated by public TCR beta signatures. General study points: Cumulative public TCR beta family frequency identified carriers of CMV plus the relevant HLA.

TCRdb itself ran the reads through MiXCR, one entry per CDR3 protein. The repertoire holds approximately 730,000 distinct CDR3 sequences, with about 30% as singletons. This clonotype was counted between two and nine times. The target antigen is unknown. This CDR3 region has 15 residues. With 4 bases removed from V and 1 base from J, the gap between germline ends came to 13 bases. Germline V gene sequence: CDR1 KGHSH, CDR2 LQKENI. Source: cultured PBMCs, taken from culture after CMV antigen stimulation. This clonotype was obtained from a human donor in good health (CMV status not recorded). Some clones in this sample may be carry-over from other donors' samples. This chain links TRBV18 with TRBJ2-5, with a weak D call TRBD1 (5 bases). Written as DNA, the CDR3 is TGTGCCAGCTCACAGTCGACAGAGACCCAAGAGACCCAGTACTTC. It is translated as CASSQSTETQETQYF.